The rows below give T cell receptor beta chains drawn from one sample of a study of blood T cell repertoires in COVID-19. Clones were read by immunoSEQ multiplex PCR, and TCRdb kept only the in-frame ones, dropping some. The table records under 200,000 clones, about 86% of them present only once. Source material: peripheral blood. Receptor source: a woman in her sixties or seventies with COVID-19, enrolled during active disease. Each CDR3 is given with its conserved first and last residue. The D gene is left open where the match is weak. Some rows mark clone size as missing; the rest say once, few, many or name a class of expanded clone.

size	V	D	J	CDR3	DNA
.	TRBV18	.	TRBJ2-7	CASSPPNRVQEQYF	TGTGCCAGCTCACCCCCGAACAGGGTACAGGAGCAGTACTTC
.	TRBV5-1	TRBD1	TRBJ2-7	CASSTGQGAVEQYF	TGCGCCAGCAGCACGGGACAGGGGGCTGTCGAGCAGTACTTC
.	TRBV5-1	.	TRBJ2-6	CASRGGTGANVLTF	TGCGCCAGCAGAGGGGGTACTGGGGCCAACGTCCTGACTTTC
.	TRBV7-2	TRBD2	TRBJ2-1	CASSLVLPGLAGGYNEQFF	TGTGCCAGCAGCTTAGTTTTACCGGGACTAGCGGGGGGTTACAATGAGCAGTTCTTC
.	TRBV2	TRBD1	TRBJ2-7	CAVHSRGQGYEQYF	TGTGCCGTTCACTCCCGGGGACAGGGCTACGAGCAGTACTTC
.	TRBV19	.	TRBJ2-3	CASSTLDGQLDTDTQYF	TGTGCCAGTAGTACGCTGGATGGACAGCTAGACACAGATACGCAGTATTTT
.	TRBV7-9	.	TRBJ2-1	CASSSLYNEQFF	TGTGCCAGCAGCTCTCTATACAATGAGCAGTTCTTC
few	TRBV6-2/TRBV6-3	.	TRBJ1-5	CASSSPGAQHF	TGTGCCAGCAGCTCCCCGGGAGCCCAGCATTTT
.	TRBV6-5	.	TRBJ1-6	CASRDTGIRDSPLHF	TGTGCCAGCAGGGATACAGGGATACGCGATTCACCCCTCCACTTT
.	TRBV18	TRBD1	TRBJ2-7	CASSRRDRAAEQYF	TGTGCCAGCTCACGCCGGGACAGGGCCGCCGAGCAGTACTTC
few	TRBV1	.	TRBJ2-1	CTSSRRHYNEQFF	TGCACCAGCAGCCGCCGCCACTATAATGAGCAGTTCTTC
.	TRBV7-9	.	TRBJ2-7	CASSSRTSMAGDIYEQYF	TGTGCCAGCAGCTCCCGCACGTCGATGGCAGGGGATATCTACGAGCAGTACTTC
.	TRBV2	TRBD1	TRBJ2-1	CASSADRGFYNEQFF	TGTGCCAGCAGTGCCGACAGGGGGTTCTACAATGAGCAGTTCTTC